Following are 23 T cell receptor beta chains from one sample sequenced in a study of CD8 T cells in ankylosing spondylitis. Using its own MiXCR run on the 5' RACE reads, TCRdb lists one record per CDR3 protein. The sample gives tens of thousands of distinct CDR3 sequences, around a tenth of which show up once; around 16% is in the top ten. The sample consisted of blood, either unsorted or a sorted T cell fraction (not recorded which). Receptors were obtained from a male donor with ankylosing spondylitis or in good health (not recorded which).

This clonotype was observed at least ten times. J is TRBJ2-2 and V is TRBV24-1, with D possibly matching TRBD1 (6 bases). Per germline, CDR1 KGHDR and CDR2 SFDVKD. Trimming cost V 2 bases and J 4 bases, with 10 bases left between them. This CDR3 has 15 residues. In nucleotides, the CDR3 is TGTGCCACCAGTGATTCACAGGGTATCACCGGGGAGCTGTTTTTT. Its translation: CATSDSQGITGELFF.

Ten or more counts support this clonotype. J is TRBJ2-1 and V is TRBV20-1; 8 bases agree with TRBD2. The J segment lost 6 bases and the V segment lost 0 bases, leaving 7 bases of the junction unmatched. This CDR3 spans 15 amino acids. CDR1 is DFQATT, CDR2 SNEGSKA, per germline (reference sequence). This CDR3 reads CSARDFREGRNEQFF. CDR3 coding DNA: TGCAGTGCTAGAGATTTTCGGGAGGGCCGCAATGAGCAGTTCTTC.

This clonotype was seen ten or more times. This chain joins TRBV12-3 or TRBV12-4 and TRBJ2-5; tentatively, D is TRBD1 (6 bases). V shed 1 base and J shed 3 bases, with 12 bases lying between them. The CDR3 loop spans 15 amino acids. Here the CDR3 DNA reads TGTGCCAGCAGTTTAGGTCAGGGGCGTAAAGAGACCCAGTACTTC. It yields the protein CASSLGQGRKETQYF.

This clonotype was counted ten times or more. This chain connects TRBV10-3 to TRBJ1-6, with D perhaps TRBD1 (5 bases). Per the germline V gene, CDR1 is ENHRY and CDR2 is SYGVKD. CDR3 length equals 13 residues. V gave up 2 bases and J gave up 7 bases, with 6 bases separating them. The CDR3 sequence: CAISEDRNSPLHF. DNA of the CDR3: TGTGCCATCAGTGAGGACAGAAATTCACCCCTCCACTTT.

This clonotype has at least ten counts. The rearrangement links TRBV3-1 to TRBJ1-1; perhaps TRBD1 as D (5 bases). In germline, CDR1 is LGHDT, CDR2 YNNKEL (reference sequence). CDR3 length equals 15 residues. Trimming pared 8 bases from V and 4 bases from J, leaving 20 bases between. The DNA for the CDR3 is TGTGCCAGCGTAACCCCAGGGTCCGTGGGCACTGAAGCTTTCTTT. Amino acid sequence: CASVTPGSVGTEAFF.

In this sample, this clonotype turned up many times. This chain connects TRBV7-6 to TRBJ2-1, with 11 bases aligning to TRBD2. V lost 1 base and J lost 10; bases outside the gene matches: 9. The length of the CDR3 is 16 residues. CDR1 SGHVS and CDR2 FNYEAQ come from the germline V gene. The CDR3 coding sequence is TGTGCCAGCAGCTTAGGAACTAGCGGGGGTTTCGGGGAGCAGTTCTTC. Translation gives CASSLGTSGGFGEQFF.

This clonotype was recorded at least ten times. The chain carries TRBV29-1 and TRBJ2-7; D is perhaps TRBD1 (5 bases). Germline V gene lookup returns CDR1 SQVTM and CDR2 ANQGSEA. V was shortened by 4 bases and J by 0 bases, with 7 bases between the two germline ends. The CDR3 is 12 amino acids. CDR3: CSVGRGSYEQYF. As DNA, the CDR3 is TGCAGCGTTGGAAGGGGCTCCTACGAGCAGTACTTC.

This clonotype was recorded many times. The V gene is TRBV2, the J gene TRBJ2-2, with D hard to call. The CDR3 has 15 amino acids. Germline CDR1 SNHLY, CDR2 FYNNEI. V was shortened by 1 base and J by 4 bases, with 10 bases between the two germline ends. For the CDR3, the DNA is TGTGCCAGCAGTGAAGGCCCCCTGGGCACCGGGGAGCTGTTTTTT. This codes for CASSEGPLGTGELFF.

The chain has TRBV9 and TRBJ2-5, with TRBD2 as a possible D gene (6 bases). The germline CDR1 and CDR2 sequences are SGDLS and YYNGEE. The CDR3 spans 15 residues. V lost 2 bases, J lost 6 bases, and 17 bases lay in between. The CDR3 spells CASSVGPGAQKTQYF. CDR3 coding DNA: TGTGCCAGCAGCGTCGGTCCGGGAGCACAAAAGACCCAGTACTTC.

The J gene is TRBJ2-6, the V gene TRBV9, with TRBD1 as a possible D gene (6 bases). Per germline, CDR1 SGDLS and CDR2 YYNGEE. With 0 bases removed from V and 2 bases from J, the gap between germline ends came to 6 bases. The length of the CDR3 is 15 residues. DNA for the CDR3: TGTGCCAGCAGCGTAGAGGGGGCTGGGGCCAACGTCCTGACTTTC. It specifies CASSVEGAGANVLTF.

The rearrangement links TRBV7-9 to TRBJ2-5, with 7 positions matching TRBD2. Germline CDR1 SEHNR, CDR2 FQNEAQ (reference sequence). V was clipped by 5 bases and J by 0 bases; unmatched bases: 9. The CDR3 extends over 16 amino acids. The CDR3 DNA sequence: TGTGCCAGCAGCCCCCGGACTAGAGGGAACCAAGAGACCCAGTACTTC. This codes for CASSPRTRGNQETQYF.

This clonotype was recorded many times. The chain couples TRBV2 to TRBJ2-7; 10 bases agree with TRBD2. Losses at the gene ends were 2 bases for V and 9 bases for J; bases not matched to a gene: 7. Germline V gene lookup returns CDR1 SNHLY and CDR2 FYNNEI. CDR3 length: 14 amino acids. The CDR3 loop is CASSEFLAGAGQYF. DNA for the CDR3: TGTGCCAGCAGTGAATTTCTAGCGGGAGCCGGGCAGTACTTC.

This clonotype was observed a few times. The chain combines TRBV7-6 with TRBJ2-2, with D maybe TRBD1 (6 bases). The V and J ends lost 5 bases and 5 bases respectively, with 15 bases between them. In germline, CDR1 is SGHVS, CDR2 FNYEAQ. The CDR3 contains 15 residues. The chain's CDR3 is CASSPTGPETGELFF. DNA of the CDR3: TGTGCCAGCAGCCCCACAGGGCCAGAGACCGGGGAGCTGTTTTTT.

The CDR3 spells CASSEAVGSNTEAFF. CDR3 bases: TGTGCCAGCAGTGAAGCGGTAGGCTCGAACACTGAAGCTTTCTTT. The chain employs TRBV2 and TRBJ1-1; D is unresolved. Germline V CDR1 and CDR2: SNHLY, FYNNEI. This CDR3 has 15 amino acids. Trimming left V 0 bases short and J 1 base short, with 9 bases between.

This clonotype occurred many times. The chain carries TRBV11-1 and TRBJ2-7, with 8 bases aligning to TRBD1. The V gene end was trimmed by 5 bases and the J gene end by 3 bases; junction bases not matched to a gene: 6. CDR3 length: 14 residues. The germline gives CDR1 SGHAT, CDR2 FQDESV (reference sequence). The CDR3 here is CASSPRTGNYEQYF. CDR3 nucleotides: TGTGCCAGCAGCCCCCGGACAGGGAACTACGAGCAGTACTTC.

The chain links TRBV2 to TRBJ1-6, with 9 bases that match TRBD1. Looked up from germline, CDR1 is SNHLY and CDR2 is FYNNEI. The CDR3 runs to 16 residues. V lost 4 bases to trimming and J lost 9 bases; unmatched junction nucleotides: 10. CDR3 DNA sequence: TGTGCCAGCAGTGCGACAGGACAGGGGTTTACTTCACCCCTCCACTTT. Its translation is CASSATGQGFTSPLHF.

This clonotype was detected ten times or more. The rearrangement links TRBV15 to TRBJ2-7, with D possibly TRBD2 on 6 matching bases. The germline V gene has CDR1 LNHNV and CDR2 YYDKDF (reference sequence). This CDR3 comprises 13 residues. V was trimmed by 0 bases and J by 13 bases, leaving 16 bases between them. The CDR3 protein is CATSRDFLADPYF. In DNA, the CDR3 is TGTGCCACCAGCAGAGACTTCTTAGCGGACCCCTACTTC.

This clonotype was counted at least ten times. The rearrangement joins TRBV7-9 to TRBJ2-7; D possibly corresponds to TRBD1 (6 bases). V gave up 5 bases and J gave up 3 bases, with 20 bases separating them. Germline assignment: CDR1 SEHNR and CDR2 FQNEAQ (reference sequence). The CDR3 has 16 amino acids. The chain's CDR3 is CASSPPQGPPFYEQYF. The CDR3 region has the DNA TGTGCCAGCAGCCCCCCACAGGGCCCCCCTTTCTACGAGCAGTACTTC.

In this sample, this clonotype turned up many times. CDR3 nucleotides: TGTGCCAGCAGTTTAGTTTGGGGCGGGAGCAATGAGCAGTTCTTC. Protein product: CASSLVWGGSNEQFF. The V gene is TRBV12-3 or TRBV12-4, the J gene TRBJ2-1, with 7 nucleotides matching TRBD2. V shed 1 base and J 6 bases; nucleotides not matched to a gene: 6. The CDR3 is made up of 15 amino acids.

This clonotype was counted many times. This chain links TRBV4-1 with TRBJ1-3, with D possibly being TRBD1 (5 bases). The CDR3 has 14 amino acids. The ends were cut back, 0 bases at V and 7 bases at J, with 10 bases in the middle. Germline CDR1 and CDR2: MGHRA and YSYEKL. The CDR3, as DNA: TGCGCCAGCAGCCAAGATCAGGGAGGTAACACCATATATTTT. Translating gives CASSQDQGGNTIYF.

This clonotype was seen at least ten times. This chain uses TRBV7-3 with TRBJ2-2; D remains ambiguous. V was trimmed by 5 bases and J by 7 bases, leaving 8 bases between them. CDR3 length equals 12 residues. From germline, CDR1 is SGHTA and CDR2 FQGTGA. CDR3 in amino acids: CASSRMGGELFF. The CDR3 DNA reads TGTGCCAGCAGCCGGATGGGCGGGGAGCTGTTTTTT.

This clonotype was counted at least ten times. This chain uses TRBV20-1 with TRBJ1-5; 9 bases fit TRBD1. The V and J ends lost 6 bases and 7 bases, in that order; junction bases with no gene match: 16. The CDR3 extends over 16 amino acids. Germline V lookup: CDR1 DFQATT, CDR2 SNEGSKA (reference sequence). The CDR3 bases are TGCAGTGCGCCAGCCCCCGGGACAGGGTTTTTCCAGCCCCAGCATTTT. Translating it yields CSAPAPGTGFFQPQHF.

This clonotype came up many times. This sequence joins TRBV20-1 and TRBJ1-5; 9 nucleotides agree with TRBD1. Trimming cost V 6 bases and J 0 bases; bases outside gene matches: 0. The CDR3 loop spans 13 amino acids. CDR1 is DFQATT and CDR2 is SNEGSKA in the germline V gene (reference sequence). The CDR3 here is CSAGQGSNQPQHF. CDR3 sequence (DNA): TGCAGTGCGGGACAGGGTAGCAATCAGCCCCAGCATTTT.